These 12 T cell receptor beta chains originate from one sample sequenced in a study of blood T cell repertoires in COVID-19. The method was immunoSEQ multiplex PCR; TCRdb's version includes in-frame clones alone and lacks a portion of them. The table includes roughly 150,000 clones, about three quarters detected once. Sequencing was carried out using peripheral blood. The receptors come from a man between 65 and 85 years old with acute or convalescent COVID-19.

The V and J genes are TRBV10-3 and TRBJ2-2, with D perhaps matching TRBD2 (5 bases). The germline V gene has CDR1 ENHRY and CDR2 SYGVKD. The CDR3 length is 15 residues. V was clipped by 10 bases and J by 3 bases, with 18 bases between them. This CDR3 is CATTSEVGDTGELFF. CDR3 bases: TGTGCCACTACTAGTGAGGTTGGGGACACCGGGGAGCTGTTTTTT.

The chain recombines TRBV5-5 with TRBJ1-3; D uncertain. The germline V gene has CDR1 SGHKS and CDR2 YYEKEE (reference sequence). With 0 bases removed from V and 4 bases from J, the gap between germline ends came to 11 bases. This CDR3 spans 15 amino acids. The CDR3 nucleotides are TGTGCCAGCAGCTTGGCGACTGGAATAGGAAACACCATATATTTT. It codes for CASSLATGIGNTIYF.

The chain is built from TRBV2 and TRBJ1-4; D gene ambiguous. The CDR3 is 13 amino acids. Per germline, CDR1 SNHLY and CDR2 FYNNEI. V lost 8 bases and J lost 8, with 15 bases in between. The CDR3 spells CASSPGLGEKLFF. CDR3 DNA: TGTGCCAGCTCGCCAGGACTTGGGGAAAAACTGTTTTTT.

The V gene is TRBV6-5, the J gene TRBJ1-1; perhaps TRBD1 as D (6 bases). Trimming shortened V by 6 bases and J by 2 bases, and 13 bases separated the two germline ends. Germline loops: CDR1 MNHEY, CDR2 SVGAGI. The CDR3 extends over 14 amino acids. The CDR3 DNA follows: TGTGCCAGCAGGTCGGACAGCGTTAACACTGAAGCTTTCTTT. This translates into CASRSDSVNTEAFF.

This clone was found once. As DNA, the CDR3 is TGTGCCAGCAGTTACAGCACTAGCGGGAGCTACTACGAGCAGTACTTC. This encodes CASSYSTSGSYYEQYF. The chain couples TRBV6-5 to TRBJ2-7; TRBD2 matches 11 bases. V lost 2 bases, J lost 3 bases, and 6 bases stayed unmatched. The CDR3 is 16 amino acids. Germline values: CDR1 MNHEY, CDR2 SVGAGI.

A few counts support this clone. The chain carries TRBV11-2 and TRBJ1-5, with D perhaps TRBD1 (6 bases). Germline CDR1 reads SGHAT; CDR2 reads FQNNGV. The length of the CDR3 is 15 residues. Trimming took off 8 bases at V and 3 bases at J, with 17 bases between the two ends. CDR3 sequence reads: CASLGADGHNQPQHF. The CDR3 coding sequence is TGTGCCAGCTTGGGGGCCGACGGACACAATCAGCCCCAGCATTTT.

The chain combines TRBV6-5 with TRBJ1-1; 9 bases fit TRBD1. V gave up 6 bases and J gave up 4 bases; unmatched junction bases: 6. CDR3 size: 14 residues. From germline, CDR1 is MNHEY and CDR2 SVGAGI. This chain's CDR3 is CASSSDRGSTEAFF. In DNA, the CDR3 is TGTGCCAGCAGCTCAGACAGGGGGTCCACTGAAGCTTTCTTT.

The chain couples TRBV5-1 to TRBJ1-1; 7 nucleotides match TRBD1. The CDR3 extends over 15 amino acids. Looked up from germline, CDR1 is SGHRS and CDR2 is YFSETQ. J lost 2 bases, V lost 0 bases, and 4 bases had no gene match. The CDR3 spells CASSLGGQTNTEAFF. The DNA for the CDR3 is TGCGCCAGCAGCTTGGGGGGACAGACAAACACTGAAGCTTTCTTT.

The gene calls are TRBV19 and TRBJ2-5; tentative D call: TRBD2 (6 bases). The length of the CDR3 is 14 residues. Trimming shortened V by 3 bases and J by 1 base, and 9 bases separated the two germline ends. CDR1 LNHDA and CDR2 SQIVND come from the germline V gene (reference sequence). CDR3 in DNA: TGTGCCAGTAGTATGGGGAGGACCCAAGAGACCCAGTACTTC. Amino acid sequence: CASSMGRTQETQYF.

This clone was counted once. This chain uses TRBV7-2 with TRBJ2-6; D is perhaps TRBD2 (5 bases). In germline, CDR1 is SGHTA, CDR2 FQGNSA. Trimming took 4 bases from V and 3 from J, leaving 19 bases between them. The CDR3 is 18 residues long. The CDR3 region is CASSSAGPGPHGANVLTF. The DNA of the CDR3 is TGTGCCAGCAGCTCCGCGGGCCCCGGTCCGCATGGGGCCAACGTCCTGACTTTC.

This clone occurred once. V is TRBV12-3 or TRBV12-4 and J is TRBJ1-1, with D possibly TRBD1 on 5 matching bases. V shed 3 bases and J shed 6 bases, with 11 bases lying between them. The CDR3 sequence is 13 residues long. The CDR3 loop is CASSLQGVAEAFF. In DNA form, the CDR3 reads TGTGCCAGCAGTTTGCAGGGTGTGGCTGAAGCTTTCTTT.

A note on this clone: Other DNA sequences in this sample translate to the same CDR3. The gene calls are TRBV28 and TRBJ2-7; TRBD1 aligns across 9 bases. V was clipped by 2 bases and J by 3 bases; unmatched bases: 5. Germline V gene sequence: CDR1 MDHEN, CDR2 SYDVKM. The CDR3 runs 15 residues. CDR3 nucleotide sequence: TGTGCCAGCAGTTTACCGGGACAGGGAAACTACGAGCAGTACTTC. Translated: CASSLPGQGNYEQYF. The complete variable domain, with remaining parts taken from reference TRBV28 and TRBJ2-7, reads DVKVTQSSRYLVKRTGEKVFLECVQDMDHENMFWYRQDPGLGLRLIYFSYDVKMKEKGDIPEGYSVSREKKERFSLILESASTNQTSMYLCASSLPGQGNYEQYFGPGTRLTVT.